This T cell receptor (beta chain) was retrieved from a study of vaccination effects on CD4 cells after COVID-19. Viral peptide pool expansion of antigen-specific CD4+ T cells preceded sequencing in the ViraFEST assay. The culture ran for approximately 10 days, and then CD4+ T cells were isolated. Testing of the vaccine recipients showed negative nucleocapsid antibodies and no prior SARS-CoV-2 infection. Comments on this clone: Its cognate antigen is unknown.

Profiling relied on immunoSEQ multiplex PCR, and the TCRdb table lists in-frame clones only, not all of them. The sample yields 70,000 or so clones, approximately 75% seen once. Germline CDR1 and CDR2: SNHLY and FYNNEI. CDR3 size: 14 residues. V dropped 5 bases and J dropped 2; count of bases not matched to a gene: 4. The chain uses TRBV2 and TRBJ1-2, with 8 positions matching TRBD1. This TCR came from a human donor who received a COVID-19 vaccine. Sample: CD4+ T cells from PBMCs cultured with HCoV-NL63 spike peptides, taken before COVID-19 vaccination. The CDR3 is CASSPQGANYGYTF. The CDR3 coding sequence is TGTGCCAGCAGTCCCCAGGGGGCGAACTATGGCTACACCTTC.